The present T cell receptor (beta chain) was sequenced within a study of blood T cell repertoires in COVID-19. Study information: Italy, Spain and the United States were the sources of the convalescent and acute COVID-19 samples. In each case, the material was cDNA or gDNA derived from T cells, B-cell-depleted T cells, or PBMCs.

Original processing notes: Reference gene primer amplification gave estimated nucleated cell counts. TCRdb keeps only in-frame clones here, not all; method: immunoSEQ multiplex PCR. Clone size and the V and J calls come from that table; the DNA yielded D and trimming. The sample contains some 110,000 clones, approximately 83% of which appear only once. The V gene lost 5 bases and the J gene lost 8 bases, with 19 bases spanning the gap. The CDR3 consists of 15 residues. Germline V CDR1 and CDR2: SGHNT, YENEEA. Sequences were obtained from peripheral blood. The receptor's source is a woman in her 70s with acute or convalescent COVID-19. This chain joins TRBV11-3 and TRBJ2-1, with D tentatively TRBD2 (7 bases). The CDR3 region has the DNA TGTGCCAGCAGCCCGGGGGTAGGGGGGGCCGATGAGCAGTTCTTC. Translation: CASSPGVGGADEQFF.